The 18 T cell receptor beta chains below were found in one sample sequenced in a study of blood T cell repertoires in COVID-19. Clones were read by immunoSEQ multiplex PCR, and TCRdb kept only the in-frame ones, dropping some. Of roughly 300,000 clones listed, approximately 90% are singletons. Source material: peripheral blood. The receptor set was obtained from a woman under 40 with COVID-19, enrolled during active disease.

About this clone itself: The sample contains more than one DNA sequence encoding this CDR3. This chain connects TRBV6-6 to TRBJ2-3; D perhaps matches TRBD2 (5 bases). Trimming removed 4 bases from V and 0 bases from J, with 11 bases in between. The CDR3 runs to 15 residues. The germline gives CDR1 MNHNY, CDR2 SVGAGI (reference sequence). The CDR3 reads CASSSLGGSTDTQYF. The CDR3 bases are TGTGCCAGCAGTTCCCTTGGCGGGAGCACAGATACGCAGTATTTT.

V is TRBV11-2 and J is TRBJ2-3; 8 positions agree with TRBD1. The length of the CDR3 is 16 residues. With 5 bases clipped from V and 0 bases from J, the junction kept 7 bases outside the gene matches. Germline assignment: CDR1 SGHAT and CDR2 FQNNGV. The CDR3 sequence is CASSDGQGYSTDTQYF. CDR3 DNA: TGTGCCAGCAGCGATGGACAGGGCTATAGCACAGATACGCAGTATTTT.

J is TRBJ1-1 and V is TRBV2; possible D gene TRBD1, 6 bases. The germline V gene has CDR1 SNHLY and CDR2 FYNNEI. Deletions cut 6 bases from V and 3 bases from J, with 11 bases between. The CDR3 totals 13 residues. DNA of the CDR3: TGTGCCAGCAGGCCAACAGGGCACACTGAAGCTTTCTTT. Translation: CASRPTGHTEAFF.

The CDR3 DNA reads as TGTGCCAGCAGTACTAGCGGGATTAGCGAGCAGTACTTC. Protein sequence: CASSTSGISEQYF. V and J are TRBV2 and TRBJ2-7; 10 bases fit TRBD2. The CDR3 runs to 13 residues. Germline V gene data show CDR1 as SNHLY and CDR2 as FYNNEI. V trimming: 5 bases; J trimming: 6 bases; junction bases outside the gene matches: 4. The complete variable domain, with remaining parts taken from reference TRBV2 and TRBJ2-7, reads EPEVTQTPSHQVTQMGQEVILRCVPISNHLYFYWYRQILGQKVEFLVSFYNNEISEKSEIFDDQFSVERPDGSNFTLKIRSTKLEDSAMYFCASSTSGISEQYFGPGTRLTVT.

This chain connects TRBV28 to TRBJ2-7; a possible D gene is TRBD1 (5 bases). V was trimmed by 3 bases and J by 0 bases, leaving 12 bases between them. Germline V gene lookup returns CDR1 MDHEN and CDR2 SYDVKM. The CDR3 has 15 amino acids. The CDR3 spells CASSFPQEHSYEQYF. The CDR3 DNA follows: TGTGCCAGCAGTTTCCCACAGGAACACTCCTACGAGCAGTACTTC.

The CDR3 sequence: CAWNPLNTEAFF. Written as DNA, the CDR3 is TGTGCCTGGAATCCATTGAACACTGAAGCTTTCTTT. The J gene is TRBJ1-1, the V gene TRBV30; D is undetermined. There are 12 residues in the CDR3. V dropped 4 bases and J dropped 0 bases, with 6 bases sitting between them. Germline V gene lookup returns CDR1 GTSNPN and CDR2 SVGIG (reference sequence).

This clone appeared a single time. The CDR3 protein is CASSFLGESPSYEQYF. CDR3 coding DNA: TGTGCCAGCAGTTTCCTCGGGGAGTCTCCCTCCTACGAGCAGTACTTC. The V and J genes are TRBV28 and TRBJ2-7; the D gene is possibly TRBD2 (5 bases). The CDR3 has 16 residues. In germline, CDR1 is MDHEN, CDR2 SYDVKM. The germline V and J ends were trimmed by 3 bases and 0 bases, with 15 bases remaining between them.

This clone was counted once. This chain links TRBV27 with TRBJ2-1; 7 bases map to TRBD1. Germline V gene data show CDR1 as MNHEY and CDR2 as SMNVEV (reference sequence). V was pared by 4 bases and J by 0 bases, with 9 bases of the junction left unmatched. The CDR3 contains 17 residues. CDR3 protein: CASSSILQGLSYNEQFF. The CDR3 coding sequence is TGTGCCAGCAGTTCGATTTTACAGGGGCTCTCCTACAATGAGCAGTTCTTC.

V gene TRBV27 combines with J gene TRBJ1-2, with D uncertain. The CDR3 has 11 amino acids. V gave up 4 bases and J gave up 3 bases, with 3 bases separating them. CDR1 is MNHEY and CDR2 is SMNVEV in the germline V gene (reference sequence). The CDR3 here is CASSSYYGYTF. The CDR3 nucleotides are TGTGCCAGCAGTTCCTACTATGGCTACACCTTC.

The CDR3 protein is CASSQVPLAGVTDTQYF. CDR3 bases: TGTGCCAGCAGCCAAGTCCCCCTAGCGGGAGTCACAGATACGCAGTATTTT. The rearrangement links TRBV4-2 to TRBJ2-3; 10 bases agree with TRBD2. CDR3 length: 17 residues. Germline V gene data show CDR1 as LGHNA and CDR2 as YNFKEQ. J lost 2 bases, V lost 1 base, and 6 bases had no gene match.

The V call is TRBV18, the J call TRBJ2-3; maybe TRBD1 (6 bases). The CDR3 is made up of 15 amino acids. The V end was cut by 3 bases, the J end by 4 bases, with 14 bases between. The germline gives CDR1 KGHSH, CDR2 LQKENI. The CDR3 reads CASSPTGTLADTQYF. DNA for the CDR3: TGTGCCAGCTCACCCACAGGGACCCTAGCAGATACGCAGTATTTT. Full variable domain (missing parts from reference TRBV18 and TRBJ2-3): NAGVMQNPRHLVRRRGQEARLRCSPMKGHSHVYWYRQLPEEGLKFMVYLQKENIIDESGMPKERFSAEFPKEGPSILRIQQVVRGDSAAYFCASSPTGTLADTQYFGPGTRLTVL.

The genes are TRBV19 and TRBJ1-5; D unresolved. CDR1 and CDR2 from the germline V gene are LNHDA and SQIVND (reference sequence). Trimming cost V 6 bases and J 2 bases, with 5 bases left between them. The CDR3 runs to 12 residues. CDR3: CASREGNQPQHF. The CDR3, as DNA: TGTGCCAGTAGGGAGGGCAATCAGCCCCAGCATTTT.

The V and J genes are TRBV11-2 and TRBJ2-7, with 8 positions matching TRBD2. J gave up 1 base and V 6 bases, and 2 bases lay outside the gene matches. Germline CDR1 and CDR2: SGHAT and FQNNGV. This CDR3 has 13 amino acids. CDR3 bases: TGTGCCAGCAGGGCGGGAGGATCCTACGAGCAGTACTTC. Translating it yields CASRAGGSYEQYF.

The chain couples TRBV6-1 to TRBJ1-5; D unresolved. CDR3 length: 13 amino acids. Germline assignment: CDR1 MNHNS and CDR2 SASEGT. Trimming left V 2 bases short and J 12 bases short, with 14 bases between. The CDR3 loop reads CASSEYSREDQHF. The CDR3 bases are TGTGCCAGCAGTGAATATTCGAGGGAAGACCAGCATTTT.

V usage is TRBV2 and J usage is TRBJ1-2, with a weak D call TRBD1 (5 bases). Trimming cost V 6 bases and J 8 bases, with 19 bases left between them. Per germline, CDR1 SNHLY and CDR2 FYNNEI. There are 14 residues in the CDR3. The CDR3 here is CASRPLGVAGGYTF. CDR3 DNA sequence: TGTGCCAGCAGGCCCCTGGGGGTTGCGGGGGGCTACACCTTC.

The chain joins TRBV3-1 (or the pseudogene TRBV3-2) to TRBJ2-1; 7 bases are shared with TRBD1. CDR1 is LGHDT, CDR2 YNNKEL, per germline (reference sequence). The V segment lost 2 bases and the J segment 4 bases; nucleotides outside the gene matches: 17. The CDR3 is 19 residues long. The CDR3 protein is CASSQWINPGTEGYNEQFF. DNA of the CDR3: TGTGCCAGCAGCCAATGGATCAACCCCGGGACAGAGGGGTACAATGAGCAGTTCTTC.

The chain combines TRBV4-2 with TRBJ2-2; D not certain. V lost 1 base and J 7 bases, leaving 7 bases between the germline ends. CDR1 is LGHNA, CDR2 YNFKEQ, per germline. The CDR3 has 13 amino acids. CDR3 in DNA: TGTGCCAGCAGCCAAGGATACGGCGGGGAGCTGTTTTTT. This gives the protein CASSQGYGGELFF.

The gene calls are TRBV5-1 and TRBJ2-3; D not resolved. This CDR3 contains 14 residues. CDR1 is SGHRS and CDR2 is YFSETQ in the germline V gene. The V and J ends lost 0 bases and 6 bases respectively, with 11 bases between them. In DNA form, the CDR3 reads TGCGCCAGCAGCTTGGGTCTAAGCGTCGATACGCAGTATTTT. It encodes CASSLGLSVDTQYF.